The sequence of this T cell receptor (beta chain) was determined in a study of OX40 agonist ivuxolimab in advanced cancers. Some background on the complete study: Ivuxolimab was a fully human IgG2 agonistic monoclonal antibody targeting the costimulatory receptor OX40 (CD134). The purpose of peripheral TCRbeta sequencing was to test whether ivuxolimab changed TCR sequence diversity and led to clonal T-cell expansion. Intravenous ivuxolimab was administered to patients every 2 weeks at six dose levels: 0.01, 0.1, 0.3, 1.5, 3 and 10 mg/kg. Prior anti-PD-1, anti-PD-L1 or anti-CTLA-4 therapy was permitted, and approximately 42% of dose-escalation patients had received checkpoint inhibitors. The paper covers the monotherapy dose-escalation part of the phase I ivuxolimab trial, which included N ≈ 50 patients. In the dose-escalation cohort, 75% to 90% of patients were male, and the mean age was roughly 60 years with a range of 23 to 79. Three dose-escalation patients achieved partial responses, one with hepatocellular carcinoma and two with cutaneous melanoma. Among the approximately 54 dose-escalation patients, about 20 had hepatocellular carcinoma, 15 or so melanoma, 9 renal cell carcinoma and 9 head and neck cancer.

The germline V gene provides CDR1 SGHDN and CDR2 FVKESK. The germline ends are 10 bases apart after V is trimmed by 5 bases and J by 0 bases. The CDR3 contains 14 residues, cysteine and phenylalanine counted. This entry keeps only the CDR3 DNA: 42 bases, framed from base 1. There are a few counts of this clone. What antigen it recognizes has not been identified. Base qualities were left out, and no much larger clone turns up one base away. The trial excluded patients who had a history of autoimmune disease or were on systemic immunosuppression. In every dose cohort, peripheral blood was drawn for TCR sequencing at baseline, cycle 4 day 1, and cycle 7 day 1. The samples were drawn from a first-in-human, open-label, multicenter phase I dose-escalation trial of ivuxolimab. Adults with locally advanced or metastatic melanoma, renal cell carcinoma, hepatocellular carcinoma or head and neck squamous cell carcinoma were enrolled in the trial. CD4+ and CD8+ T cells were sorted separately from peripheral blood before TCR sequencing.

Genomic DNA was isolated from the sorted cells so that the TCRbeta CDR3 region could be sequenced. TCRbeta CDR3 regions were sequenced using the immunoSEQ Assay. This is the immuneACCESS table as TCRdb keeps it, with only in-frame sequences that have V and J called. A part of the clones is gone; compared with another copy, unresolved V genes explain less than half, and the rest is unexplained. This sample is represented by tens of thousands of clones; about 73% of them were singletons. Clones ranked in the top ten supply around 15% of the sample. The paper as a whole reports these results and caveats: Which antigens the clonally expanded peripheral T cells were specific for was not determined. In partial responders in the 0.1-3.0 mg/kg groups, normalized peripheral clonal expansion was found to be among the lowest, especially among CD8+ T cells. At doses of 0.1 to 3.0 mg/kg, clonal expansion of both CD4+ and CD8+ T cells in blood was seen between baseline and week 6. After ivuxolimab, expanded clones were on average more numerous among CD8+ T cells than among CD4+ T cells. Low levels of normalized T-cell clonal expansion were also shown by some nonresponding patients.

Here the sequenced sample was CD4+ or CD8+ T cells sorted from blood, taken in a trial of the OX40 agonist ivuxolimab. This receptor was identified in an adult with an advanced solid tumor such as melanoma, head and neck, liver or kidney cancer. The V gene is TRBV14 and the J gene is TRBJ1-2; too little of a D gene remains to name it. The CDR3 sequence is CASSTGDPNYGYTF. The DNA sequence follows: TGTGCCAGCAGCACCGGGGATCCTAACTATGGCTACACCTTC.